Shown below are 17 T cell receptor beta chains from a single sample sequenced in a study of blood T cell repertoires in COVID-19. Generated by immunoSEQ multiplex PCR, the TCRdb table keeps only in-frame clones and is missing some. Among approximately 150,000 clones listed, about 81% were seen once. Specimen: peripheral blood. These receptors all come from a human donor in a cohort sampled during active COVID-19.

The gene calls are TRBV4-1 and TRBJ2-7; perhaps TRBD1 as D (5 bases). Trimming removed 2 bases at V and 4 bases at J, with 15 bases between. Germline CDR1 is MGHRA and CDR2 is YSYEKL. The CDR3 has 15 residues. The CDR3 reads CASSQPTDSNYEQYF. The CDR3 DNA is TGCGCCAGCAGCCAACCAACAGACAGTAATTACGAGCAGTACTTC.

The chain has TRBV2 and TRBJ2-2; possible D gene TRBD1, 5 bases. The CDR3 covers 15 residues. V lost 6 bases to trimming and J lost 2 bases, with 13 bases between them. Germline CDR1 reads SNHLY; CDR2 reads FYNNEI. The CDR3 spells CASRPGQINTGELFF. Here the CDR3 DNA reads TGTGCCAGCAGGCCAGGACAAATTAACACCGGGGAGCTGTTTTTT.

This clone was detected only a few times. The rearrangement uses TRBV30 and TRBJ2-7, with D tentatively TRBD1 (6 bases). The CDR3 runs to 12 residues. CDR1 is GTSNPN, CDR2 SVGIG, per germline (reference sequence). Trimming removed 8 bases from V and 5 bases from J, with 16 bases in between. The CDR3 loop reads CAGARDTNEQYF. The CDR3 DNA is TGTGCCGGGGCCCGGGACACCAACGAGCAGTACTTC.

Only a few counts were recorded for this clone. The V call is TRBV30, the J call TRBJ2-7; TRBD1 matches 9 bases. V dropped 0 bases and J dropped 9; count of bases not matched to a gene: 3. The CDR3 consists of 12 residues. CDR1 is GTSNPN, CDR2 SVGIG, per germline (reference sequence). The CDR3 region has the DNA TGTGCCTGGAGTGTGGGACAGGGAGGGCAGTACTTC. It yields the protein CAWSVGQGGQYF.

The V gene is TRBV11-3, the J gene TRBJ2-3, with D maybe TRBD2 (6 bases). The CDR3 consists of 16 residues. Deletions cut 5 bases from V and 1 base from J, with 16 bases between. CDR1 and CDR2 (germline): SGHNT, YENEEA. CDR3 residues: CASSPSLGGGTDTQYF. The CDR3 bases are TGTGCCAGCAGCCCTAGTCTGGGAGGAGGCACAGATACGCAGTATTTT.

This rearrangement joins TRBV19 to TRBJ1-2, with TRBD1 matching 11 bases. Germline values: CDR1 LNHDA, CDR2 SQIVND (reference sequence). The CDR3 has 15 residues. J was trimmed by 6 bases and V by 2 bases; bases with no gene match: 5. CDR3 DNA sequence: TGTGCCAGTAGTATATCGGACAGGGGGCGAGATGGCTACACCTTC. As protein: CASSISDRGRDGYTF.

This chain links TRBV4-3 with TRBJ1-2; 7 nucleotides match TRBD1. V dropped 4 bases and J dropped 2; count of bases not matched to a gene: 4. In germline, CDR1 is LGHNA, CDR2 YSLEER. The CDR3 is 14 amino acids. CDR3 region: CASSLAGGNYGYTF. The CDR3 DNA reads as TGCGCCAGCAGCCTGGCAGGGGGAAACTATGGCTACACCTTC.

This clone was recorded once. The genes are TRBV6-2 or TRBV6-3 and TRBJ2-7; weak D call: TRBD1 (5 bases). Trimming shortened V by 5 bases and J by 2 bases, and 10 bases separated the two germline ends. CDR3 length: 13 amino acids. Germline V gives CDR1 MNHEY, CDR2 SVGEGT. The CDR3 sequence: CASSTRTTYEQYF. For the CDR3, the DNA is TGTGCCAGCAGTACCCGGACAACCTACGAGCAGTACTTC.

This sequence joins TRBV9 and TRBJ2-7; D call uncertain. V shed 0 bases and J shed 2 bases, with 12 bases lying between them. The CDR3 consists of 15 residues. Looked up from germline, CDR1 is SGDLS and CDR2 is YYNGEE. The CDR3 nucleotides are TGTGCCAGCAGCGTAGGGGTCAGCCTAGCCTACGAGCAGTACTTC. It translates to CASSVGVSLAYEQYF.

The chain joins TRBV2 to TRBJ2-1; 7 bases agree with TRBD2. The CDR3 sequence is 14 residues long. V gave up 2 bases and J gave up 12 bases; unmatched junction bases: 10. Germline V gene lookup returns CDR1 SNHLY and CDR2 FYNNEI. CDR3 protein: CASSERRGSGWQFF. CDR3 DNA: TGTGCCAGCAGTGAACGGCGCGGGAGTGGTTGGCAGTTCTTC. The variable domain in full, completed from reference TRBV2 and TRBJ2-1, reads EPEVTQTPSHQVTQMGQEVILRCVPISNHLYFYWYRQILGQKVEFLVSFYNNEISEKSEIFDDQFSVERPDGSNFTLKIRSTKLEDSAMYFCASSERRGSGWQFFGPGTRLTVL.

The chain carries TRBV18 and TRBJ2-7, with D tentatively TRBD2 (6 bases). The V gene lost 4 bases and the J gene lost 3 bases, with 10 bases spanning the gap. The CDR3 totals 13 residues. The germline V gene has CDR1 KGHSH and CDR2 LQKENI. This chain's CDR3 is CASSLAGNYEQYF. CDR3 in DNA: TGTGCCAGCTCACTGGCGGGAAACTACGAGCAGTACTTC. The variable domain in full, completed from reference TRBV18 and TRBJ2-7, reads NAGVMQNPRHLVRRRGQEARLRCSPMKGHSHVYWYRQLPEEGLKFMVYLQKENIIDESGMPKERFSAEFPKEGPSILRIQQVVRGDSAAYFCASSLAGNYEQYFGPGTRLTVT.

This sequence joins TRBV6-1 and TRBJ1-5, with TRBD1 identical over 7 bases. J lost 6 bases, V lost 2 bases, and 4 bases had no gene match. The CDR3 spans 14 residues. Germline CDR1 MNHNS, CDR2 SASEGT. The CDR3 loop is CASSERTGAQPQHF. For the CDR3, the DNA is TGTGCCAGCAGTGAAAGAACAGGGGCTCAGCCCCAGCATTTT.

The chain is built from TRBV7-9 and TRBJ1-2, with 7 bases that match TRBD1. Germline assignment: CDR1 SEHNR and CDR2 FQNEAQ (reference sequence). Trimming took 7 bases from V and 6 from J; bases not matched to a gene: 5. This CDR3 is 12 amino acids long. CDR3 amino acids: CASTMTGNGYTF. In DNA, the CDR3 is TGTGCCAGCACCATGACAGGGAATGGCTACACCTTC.

In this sample, this clone turned up a few times. The V call is TRBV5-1, the J call TRBJ2-1; possible D gene TRBD1, 5 bases. The CDR3 has 15 residues. The germline V gene has CDR1 SGHRS and CDR2 YFSETQ. The ends were cut back, 0 bases at V and 9 bases at J, with 16 bases in the middle. The CDR3 nucleotides are TGCGCCAGCAGCTTGGCCGTATCAGGGCTGGGTGAGCAGTTCTTC. It codes for CASSLAVSGLGEQFF. Using reference TRBV5-1 and TRBJ2-1 for the parts outside the CDR3, the full variable domain is KAGVTQTPRYLIKTRGQQVTLSCSPISGHRSVSWYQQTPGQGLQFLFEYFSETQRNKGNFPGRFSGRQFSNSRSEMNVSTLELGDSALYLCASSLAVSGLGEQFFGPGTRLTVL.

This clone was picked up one time. The rearrangement joins TRBV28 to TRBJ2-7; 10 bases fit TRBD1. Looked up from germline, CDR1 is MDHEN and CDR2 is SYDVKM. J lost 7 bases, V lost 6 bases, and 9 bases had no gene match. The CDR3 is 14 residues long. The CDR3 loop is CASRLGGQGWEQYF. The CDR3 DNA sequence: TGTGCCAGCAGACTAGGGGGACAGGGGTGGGAGCAGTACTTC.

The chain carries TRBV11-2 and TRBJ2-7; D unresolved. Germline CDR1 SGHAT, CDR2 FQNNGV. The CDR3 has 13 residues. V was trimmed by 0 bases and J by 3 bases, leaving 6 bases between them. The DNA for the CDR3 is TGTGCCAGCAGCTTAGAGTTCATCTACGAGCAGTACTTC. Amino acids: CASSLEFIYEQYF.

This clone appeared once. The chain is built from TRBV27 and TRBJ1-3; D unclear. CDR3 length: 13 amino acids. Trimming shortened V by 2 bases and J by 4 bases, and 6 bases separated the two germline ends. CDR1 and CDR2 from the germline V gene are MNHEY and SMNVEV (reference sequence). The DNA of the CDR3 is TGTGCCAGCAGTTTAAGGAGGGGAAACACCATATATTTT. This translates into CASSLRRGNTIYF.